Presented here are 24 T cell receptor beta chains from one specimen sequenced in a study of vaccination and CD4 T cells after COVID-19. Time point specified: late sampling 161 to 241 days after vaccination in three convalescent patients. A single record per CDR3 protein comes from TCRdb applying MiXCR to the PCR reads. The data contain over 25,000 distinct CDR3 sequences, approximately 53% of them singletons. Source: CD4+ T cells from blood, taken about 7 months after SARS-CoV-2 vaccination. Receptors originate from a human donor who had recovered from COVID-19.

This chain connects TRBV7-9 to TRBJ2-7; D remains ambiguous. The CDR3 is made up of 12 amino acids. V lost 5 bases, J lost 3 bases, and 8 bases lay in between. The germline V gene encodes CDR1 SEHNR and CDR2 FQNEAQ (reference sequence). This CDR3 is CASSPGDYEQYF. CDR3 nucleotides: TGTGCCAGCAGCCCTGGGGACTACGAGCAGTACTTC.

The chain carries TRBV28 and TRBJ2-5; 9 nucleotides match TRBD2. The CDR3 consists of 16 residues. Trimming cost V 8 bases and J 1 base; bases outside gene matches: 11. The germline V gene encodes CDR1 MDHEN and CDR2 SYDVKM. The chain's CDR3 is CASLRGGDTVQETQYF. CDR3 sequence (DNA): TGTGCCAGCCTACGCGGGGGGGATACCGTCCAAGAGACCCAGTACTTC.

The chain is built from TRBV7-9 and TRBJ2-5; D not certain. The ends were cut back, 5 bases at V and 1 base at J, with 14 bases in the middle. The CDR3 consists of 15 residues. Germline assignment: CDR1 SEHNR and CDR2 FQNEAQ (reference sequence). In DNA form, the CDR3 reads TGTGCCAGCAGCCTGGCGGTGAGTCGCCAAGAGACCCAGTACTTC. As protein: CASSLAVSRQETQYF.

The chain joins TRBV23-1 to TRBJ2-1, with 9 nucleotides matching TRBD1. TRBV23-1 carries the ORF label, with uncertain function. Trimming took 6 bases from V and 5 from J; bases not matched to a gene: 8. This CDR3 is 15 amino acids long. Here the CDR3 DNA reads TGCGCCAGCAGGGACGGACAGGGGCGCAACAATGAGCAGTTCTTC. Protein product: CASRDGQGRNNEQFF.

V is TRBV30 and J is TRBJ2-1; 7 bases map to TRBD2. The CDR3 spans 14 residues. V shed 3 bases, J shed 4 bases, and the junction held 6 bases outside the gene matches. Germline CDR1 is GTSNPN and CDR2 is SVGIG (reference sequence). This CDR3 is CAWRWWGGYNEQFF. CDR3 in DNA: TGTGCCTGGAGATGGTGGGGGGGGTACAATGAGCAGTTCTTC.

CDR3 sequence (DNA): TGTGCCAGCCACCGGACTAGCAACCAAGAGACCCAGTACTTC. It is translated as CASHRTSNQETQYF. The rearrangement uses TRBV2 and TRBJ2-5, with 8 positions matching TRBD2. Germline CDR1 reads SNHLY; CDR2 reads FYNNEI. This CDR3 has 14 amino acids. Trimming took 8 bases from V and 0 from J; bases not matched to a gene: 5.

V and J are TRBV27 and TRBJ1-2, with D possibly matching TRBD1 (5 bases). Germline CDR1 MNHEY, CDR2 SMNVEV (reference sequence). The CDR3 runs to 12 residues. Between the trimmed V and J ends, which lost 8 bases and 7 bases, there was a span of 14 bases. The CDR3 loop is CASGSGVSGYTF. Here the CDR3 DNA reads TGTGCCAGCGGGTCGGGGGTTAGTGGCTACACCTTC.

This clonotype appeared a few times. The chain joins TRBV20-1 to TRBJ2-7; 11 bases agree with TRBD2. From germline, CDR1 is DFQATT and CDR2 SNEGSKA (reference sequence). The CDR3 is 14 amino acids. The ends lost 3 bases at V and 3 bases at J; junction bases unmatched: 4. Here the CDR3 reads CSARTSGDYYEQYF. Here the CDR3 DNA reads TGCAGTGCTAGGACTAGCGGGGATTACTACGAGCAGTACTTC.

CDR3 DNA sequence: TGTGCCAGCAGCTTCCAAGGGGGTGGGACTGAAGCTTTCTTT. It codes for CASSFQGGGTEAFF. The rearrangement joins TRBV7-8 to TRBJ1-1; a weak D match, TRBD1 (6 bases). The germline V gene has CDR1 SGHVS and CDR2 FQNEAQ. The CDR3 consists of 14 residues. V gave up 3 bases and J gave up 5 bases, with 13 bases separating them.

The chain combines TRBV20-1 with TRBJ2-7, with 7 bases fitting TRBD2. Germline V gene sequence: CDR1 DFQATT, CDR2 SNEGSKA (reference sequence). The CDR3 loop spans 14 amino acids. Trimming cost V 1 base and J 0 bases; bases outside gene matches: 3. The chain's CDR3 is CSARVGGTSYEQYF. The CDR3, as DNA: TGCAGTGCTAGAGTGGGGGGGACCTCCTACGAGCAGTACTTC.

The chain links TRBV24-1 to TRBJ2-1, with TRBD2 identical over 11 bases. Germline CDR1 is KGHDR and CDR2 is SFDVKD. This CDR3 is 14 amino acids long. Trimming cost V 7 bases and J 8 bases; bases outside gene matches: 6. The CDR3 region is CATRDVAGGDEQFF. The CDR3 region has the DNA TGTGCCACCAGGGACGTAGCGGGAGGGGATGAGCAGTTCTTC.

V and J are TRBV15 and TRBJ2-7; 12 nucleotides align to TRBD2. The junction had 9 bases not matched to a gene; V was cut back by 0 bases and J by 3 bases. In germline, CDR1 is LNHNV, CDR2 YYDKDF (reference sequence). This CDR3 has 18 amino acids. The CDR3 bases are TGTGCCACCAGCAGAGAGCCCGGACTAGCGGGATCTTACTACGAGCAGTACTTC. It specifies CATSREPGLAGSYYEQYF.

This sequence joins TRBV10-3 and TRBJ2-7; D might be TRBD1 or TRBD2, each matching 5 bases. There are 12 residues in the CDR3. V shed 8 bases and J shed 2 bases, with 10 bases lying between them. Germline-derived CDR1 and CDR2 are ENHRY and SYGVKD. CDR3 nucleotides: TGTGCCATCGGGACGGACGCCTACGAGCAGTACTTC. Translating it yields CAIGTDAYEQYF.

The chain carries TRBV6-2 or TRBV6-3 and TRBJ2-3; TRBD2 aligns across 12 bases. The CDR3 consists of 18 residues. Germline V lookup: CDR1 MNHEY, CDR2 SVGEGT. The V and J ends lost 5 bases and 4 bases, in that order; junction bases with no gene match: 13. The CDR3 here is CASSPIRGLAGNADTQYF. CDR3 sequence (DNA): TGTGCCAGCAGTCCAATTCGAGGACTAGCGGGAAACGCAGATACGCAGTATTTT.

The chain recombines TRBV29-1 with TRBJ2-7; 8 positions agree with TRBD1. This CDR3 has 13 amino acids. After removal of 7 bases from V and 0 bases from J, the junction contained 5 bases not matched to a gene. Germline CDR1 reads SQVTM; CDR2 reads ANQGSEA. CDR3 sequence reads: CSARTGSSYEQYF. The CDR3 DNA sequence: TGCAGCGCCCGGACAGGGAGCTCCTACGAGCAGTACTTC.

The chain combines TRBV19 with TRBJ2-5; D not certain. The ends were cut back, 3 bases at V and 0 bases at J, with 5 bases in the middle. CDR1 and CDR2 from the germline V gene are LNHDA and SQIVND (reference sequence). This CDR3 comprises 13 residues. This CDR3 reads CASSMGYQETQYF. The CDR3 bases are TGTGCCAGTAGTATGGGATACCAAGAGACCCAGTACTTC.

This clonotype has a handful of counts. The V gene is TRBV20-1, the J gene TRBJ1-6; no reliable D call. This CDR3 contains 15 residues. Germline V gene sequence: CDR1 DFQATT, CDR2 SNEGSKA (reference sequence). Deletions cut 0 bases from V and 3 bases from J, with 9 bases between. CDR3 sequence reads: CSARDLGFYNSPLHF. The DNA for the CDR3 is TGCAGTGCTAGAGATCTAGGATTCTATAATTCACCCCTCCACTTT.

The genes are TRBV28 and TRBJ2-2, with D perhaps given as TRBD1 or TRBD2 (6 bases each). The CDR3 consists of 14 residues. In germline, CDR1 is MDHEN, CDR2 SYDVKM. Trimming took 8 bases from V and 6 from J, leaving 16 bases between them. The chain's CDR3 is CASGGPFNPGELFF. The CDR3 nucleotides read TGTGCCAGCGGGGGGCCCTTTAACCCCGGGGAGCTGTTTTTT.

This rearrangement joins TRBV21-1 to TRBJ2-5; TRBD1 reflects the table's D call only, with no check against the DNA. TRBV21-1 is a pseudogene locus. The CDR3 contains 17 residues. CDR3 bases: TGTGCCAGCAGCAAAGGGTGCGACAGGTTGGCCCAAGAGACCCAGTACTTC. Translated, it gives CASSKGCDRLAQETQYF.

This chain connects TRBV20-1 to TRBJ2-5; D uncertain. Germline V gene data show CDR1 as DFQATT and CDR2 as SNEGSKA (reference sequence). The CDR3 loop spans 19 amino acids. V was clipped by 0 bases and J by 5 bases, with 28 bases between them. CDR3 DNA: TGCAGTGCTAGAGATCCCCGGATGTGGGCAGATCTAGATTGGGAGACCCAGTACTTC. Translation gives CSARDPRMWADLDWETQYF.

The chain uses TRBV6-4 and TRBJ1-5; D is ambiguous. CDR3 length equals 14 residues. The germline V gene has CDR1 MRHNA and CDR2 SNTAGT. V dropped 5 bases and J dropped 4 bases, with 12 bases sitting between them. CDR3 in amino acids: CASSFNSPNQPQHF. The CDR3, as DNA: TGTGCCAGCAGTTTTAACAGCCCTAATCAGCCCCAGCATTTT.

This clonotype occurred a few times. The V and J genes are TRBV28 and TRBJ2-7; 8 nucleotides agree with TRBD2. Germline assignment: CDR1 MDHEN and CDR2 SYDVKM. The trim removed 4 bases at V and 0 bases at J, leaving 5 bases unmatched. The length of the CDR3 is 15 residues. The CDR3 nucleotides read TGTGCCAGCAGTTCGCCGGGGGGGAGCTCCTACGAGCAGTACTTC. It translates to CASSSPGGSSYEQYF.

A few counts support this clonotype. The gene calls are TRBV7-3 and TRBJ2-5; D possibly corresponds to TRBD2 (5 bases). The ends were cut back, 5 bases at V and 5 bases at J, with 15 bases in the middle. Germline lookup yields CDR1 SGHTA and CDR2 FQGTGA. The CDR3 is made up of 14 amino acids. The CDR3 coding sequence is TGTGCCAGCAGCCCCGCCGAGCGGTGGGAGACCCAGTACTTC. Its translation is CASSPAERWETQYF.

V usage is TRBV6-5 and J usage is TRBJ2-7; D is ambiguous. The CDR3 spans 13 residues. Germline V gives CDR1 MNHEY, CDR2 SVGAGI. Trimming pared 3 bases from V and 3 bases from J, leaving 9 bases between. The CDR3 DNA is TGTGCCAGCAGTTATCGAGGTGGCTACGAGCAGTACTTC. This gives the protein CASSYRGGYEQYF.